This TCR beta chain originates from a study of cytomegalovirus exposure and HLA in healthy donors (dated by TCRdb to 2016 to 2017). Broadly, across the study: An earlier analysis of approximately 590 of the donors reported approximately 290 Gb of sequence data and approximately 110 million unique TCR beta sequences from about 200 million T cells. The study aimed to test whether cataloging public T cell receptors could reveal signatures of past pathogen exposure. Besides the first cohort of 550 to 750 subjects, a separate validation cohort made up of 120 or so different subjects was used. A later genetic analysis used genome-wide SNP genotypes for about 65% of the roughly 670 donors, treating that subset as a discovery cohort. Alongside the repertoire data, information on donor age, sex, ethnicity and CMV serostatus was compiled. High-throughput TCR immunosequencing, statistical association of individual TCRs with disease status, and machine learning were combined to predict cytomegalovirus infection status. Of the 300 to 500 genotyped donors, roughly 76% were placed in the genetic ancestry cluster associated with self-reported Caucasian donors. An earlier analysis of more than 450 of the donors used high-throughput TCR beta sequencing to judge whether each TCR beta V gene segment behaved as functional or pseudogenic. An early release covering 550 to 650 HLA-typed donors comprised about 300 gigabases of sequencing data and around 80 million unique TCR sequences. All discovery cohort repertoires had been generated on a single sequencing platform. On average, around 240,000 unique TCR beta nucleotide sequences were sequenced per donor among about 400 genotyped donors of the cohort, with 15% to 20% of those sequences being non-productive. Rather than drawing on any new phenotypic data, the later analysis identified candidate immune exposures from TCR beta sequences and the way those sequences occurred across donors. Because of strong linkage in the cohort, five DR-DQ haplotypes were treated as single units for association and clustering. Typing coverage differed by locus: A, B, C, DRB1 and DQB1 were typed in roughly 620-630 donors, DQA1 in about 500, DPA1 in approximately 600, and DPB1 in 400 to 480. A later analysis re-examined previously published TCR beta repertoires from 500 to 700 donors and added high-resolution HLA genotyping to investigate patterns of TCR occurrence. HLA typing covered class I and class II loci at four-digit resolution. The T cell repertoires of some 670 subjects were profiled by immunosequencing and related to cytomegalovirus serostatus. What the authors observed across the whole study: In a later genetic analysis, a missense DCLRE1C variant was associated with V-gene and J-gene trimming of TCR beta chains, and the association was replicated in an independent cohort. Specific HLA alleles were associated with 15,000 to 20,000 TCR beta sequences at a false discovery rate of 0.05 in a later analysis. The sequencing pipeline was judged likely to have produced a cluster of highly shared sequence variants as a technical artifact. Most TCR sequences were observed very rarely across donors, whereas some public TCRs were present in many individuals. According to a later analysis, TCR association rates differed among HLA loci, with DRB1 alleles showing the most associated TCRs and HLA-C alleles showing the fewest. When HLA alleles, especially DR and DQ, strongly co-occurred, attributing TCR associations to individual alleles was difficult. In a later analysis, most CMV-associated TCR beta chains were found to appear HLA-restricted, with HLA associations seemingly driven largely by CMV exposure. Because the 87-base-pair reads could not distinguish some IMGT-functional V segments, including TRBV6-2 and TRBV6-3, those segments were excluded. Linkage disequilibrium might explain the correlated functional status among segregating V segments, but an unknown experimental factor could not be excluded. According to a later genetic analysis, donors in an Asian-associated ancestry cluster had fewer N-insertions in productive TCRs than the roughly 670-donor mean. In this cohort, only TCR beta chains were sequenced, and detectable features were limited by the absence of alpha or paired-chain data. An earlier analysis of approximately 570 of the donors showed that most TCR beta V segments appeared in productive rearrangements either about 87% or about 30% of the time, which broadly matched IMGT annotations. In a later analysis, HLA-associated TCR beta chains were found to be more clonally expanded and to have lower generation probabilities than equally common non-associated chains. According to a later analysis, parvovirus B19, influenza, CMV and Epstein-Barr virus appeared linked to several top co-occurrence clusters. The authors suggested that the approach could potentially be extended to other disease states and immunological phenotypes. Roughly uniform sequencing depth across donors was assumed in presence/absence analyses, although this assumption may not hold. The only immune exposure information available for the cohort was CMV serostatus. The earlier analysis of almost 600 of the donors excluded fewer than 20 rarely observed V segments, including chromosome 9 orphons, because counts were too low. Cytomegalovirus status was reported to be diagnosed by the classifier with high specificity and sensitivity in both the original and validation cohorts. In vitro tests confirmed that a few of the cytomegalovirus-associated TCR beta chains recognize cytomegalovirus antigens. The study listed 164 TCR beta chains as associated with cytomegalovirus. Because HLA typing was unavailable for some donors at each locus, only the typed subset was used in association tests. A further reported finding was that TCR beta sequences accurately predicted the HLA-A and HLA-B alleles for most subjects in the first cohort.

Concerning this clone itself: The antigen it recognizes is unknown. No base-level quality is on record; no much larger clone is a single base apart.

Library preparation was by the immunoSEQ multiplex PCR assay. For the multiplex PCR, a mixture combining 60 forward primers for TCR Vbeta segments and 13 reverse primers for TCR Jbeta segments was used. The CDR3 region of rearranged TCR beta genes was amplified from genomic DNA by a multiplex PCR assay. Amplified TCR beta libraries were sequenced as 87-base-pair reads on the Illumina HiSeq System. Regarding the original processing steps: A later analysis tallied roughly 76 million unique TCR beta chains across the approximately 670 repertoires, and approximately 11 million of those chains were shared by two or more donors. A nearest-neighbor algorithm error-corrected the raw reads and collapsed the reads into unique sequences, merging closely related sequences to remove PCR and sequencing errors. Alignment of CDR3 sequences to IMGT reference sequences was used to assign V, D and J gene segments. For a sequence to be retained, a match of at least six nucleotides to both a V gene segment and a J gene segment was required. A rearrangement counted as productive if the CDR3 had no stop codons and remained in frame with V and J, and every other rearrangement counted as non-productive. CDR3 was defined by IMGT convention, running from the second conserved V-encoded cysteine to the conserved J-encoded phenylalanine. The earlier analysis of about 610 of the donors excluded sequences that lacked an unambiguous match to a single V gene segment. In an earlier analysis of almost 600 of the donors, a V segment was called functional when productive rearrangements were above 56.7%, and segregating when the standard deviation between donors exceeded 5%. To diagnose cytomegalovirus status from the catalog of TCR beta chain sequences, a statistical classification framework was built. In a later analysis, V and J genes were assigned by comparing TCR nucleotide sequences against IMGT/GENE-DB human TR gene sequences. Using the TCRdist pipeline, a later analysis assigned CDR3 sequences along with most-parsimonious VDJ recombination scenarios. In a later analysis, each TCR beta chain was defined by its CDR3 amino acid sequence together with its V-gene family, and reads without a unique V-gene family were excluded. In a later analysis, 450 to 600 highly shared, low-generation-probability nucleotide sequences were removed to address suspected cross-contamination and a sequencing artifact. For each public chain, a later analysis derived a clonal expansion index from normalized ranks of inferred template counts within each repertoire. A later analysis computed generation probabilities with a VDJ recombination model fitted to out-of-frame rearrangements, and checked the results against IGoR. In a later analysis, TCR-TCR, TCR-HLA and TCR-CMV co-occurrence was scored with hypergeometric tests, and a repertoire-size bias correction was applied to TCR pairs. In a later analysis, false discovery rates were estimated by permuting HLA or CMV assignments 20 times. In a later analysis, co-occurring TCRs were grouped using DBSCAN, with TCRdist sequence similarity added in when clustering inside HLA-allele-positive subsets. Repertoires with fewer than 30,000 or more than 120,000 public chains, plus five repertoires with anomalous nucleotide sharing, were excluded from co-occurrence clustering. In its TCRdb copy, this immuneACCESS table keeps in-frame sequences only and misses some clones. Where compared with another copy, unresolved V genes explain less than half of these, and the others have no known cause. The V and J calls and the clone size are those of that table, but D and trimming were determined from the DNA. This sample has 80,000 to 100,000 clones in its table, and roughly 74% of those were observed once. Around 16% of the sample goes to the ten largest clones.

As encoded in the germline V gene, CDR1 is LGHNA while CDR2 is YSLEER. Compared with germline, V lacks 4 bases and J lacks 7 bases; bases without a gene match: 6. The CDR3, cysteine through phenylalanine, is 14 amino acids long. The sequence is cut down to CDR3 DNA, 42 bases in frame from base 1. The cohort comprised fewer than 750 healthy bone marrow donors. Cohort members were all nominally healthy when sampled, although unrecorded immune exposures were likely present. The donor tested CMV seropositive, placing the donor among the roughly 300 seropositive members of the cohort. Each donor provided a peripheral blood sample, and peripheral blood mononuclear cells were used for TCR beta sequencing. The Qiagen DNeasy Blood Extraction Kit was used to extract genomic DNA from the blood cell samples.

The chain links TRBV4-3 with TRBJ2-2, with TRBD2 matching 7 junction bases. Sequenced sample: PBMCs. This TCR derives from a woman aged 18-29 years in good health and CMV-seropositive. The DNA reads as follows: TGCGCCAGCAGCCCATCGGGGGGTGTCGGGGAGCTGTTTTTT. This encodes CASSPSGGVGELFF.